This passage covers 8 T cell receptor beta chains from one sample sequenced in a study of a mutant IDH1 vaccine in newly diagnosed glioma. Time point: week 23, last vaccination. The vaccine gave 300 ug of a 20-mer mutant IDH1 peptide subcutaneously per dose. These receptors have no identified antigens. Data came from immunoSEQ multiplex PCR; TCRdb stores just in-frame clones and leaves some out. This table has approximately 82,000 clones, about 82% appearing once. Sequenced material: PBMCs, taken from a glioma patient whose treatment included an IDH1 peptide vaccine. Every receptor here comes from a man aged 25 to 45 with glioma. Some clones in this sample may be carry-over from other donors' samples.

The CDR3 sequence is CASSLGAGWGDYGYTF. The CDR3 DNA reads TGTGCCAGCAGCTTAGGAGCCGGGTGGGGCGACTATGGCTACACCTTC. The rearrangement links TRBV11-2 to TRBJ1-2, with D possibly TRBD1 on 5 matching bases. The germline gives CDR1 SGHAT, CDR2 FQNNGV. This CDR3 spans 16 amino acids. V lost 1 base and J 3 bases, leaving 15 bases between the germline ends.

In DNA, the CDR3 is TGTGCCAGCAGTTCACCAGTGAACACTGAAGCTTTCTTT. As protein: CASSSPVNTEAFF. The genes are TRBV28 and TRBJ1-1; D gene uncertain. The V and J ends lost 4 bases and 0 bases respectively, with 6 bases between them. The CDR3 loop spans 13 amino acids. Germline V gene sequence: CDR1 MDHEN, CDR2 SYDVKM. The variable domain in full, with the rest retrieved from reference TRBV28 and TRBJ1-1, is DVKVTQSSRYLVKRTGEKVFLECVQDMDHENMFWYRQDPGLGLRLIYFSYDVKMKEKGDIPEGYSVSREKKERFSLILESASTNQTSMYLCASSSPVNTEAFFGQGTRLTVV.

DNA for the CDR3: TGTGCCAGCAGCTTTACCGGGACTAGCGGGGACAATGAGCAGTTCTTC. Its translation: CASSFTGTSGDNEQFF. This sequence joins TRBV7-8 and TRBJ2-1, with 13 bases aligning to TRBD2. Trimming took 3 bases from V and 5 from J; bases not matched to a gene: 4. The CDR3 covers 16 residues. Germline CDR1 SGHVS, CDR2 FQNEAQ. Based on the CDR3 plus reference TRBV7-8 and TRBJ2-1, the full variable domain is GAGVSQSPRYKVAKRGQDVALRCDPISGHVSLFWYQQALGQGPEFLTYFQNEAQLDKSGLPSDRFFAERPEGSVSTLKIQRTQQEDSAVYLCASSFTGTSGDNEQFFGPGTRLTVL.

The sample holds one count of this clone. CDR3 sequence reads: CASSLVSGETQYF. The CDR3, as DNA: TGTGCCAGCAGCTTAGTGAGTGGGGAGACCCAGTACTTC. This chain joins TRBV7-2 and TRBJ2-5, with D hard to call. V was cut by 1 base and J by 5 bases, with 8 bases left in between. The length of the CDR3 is 13 residues. Germline CDR1 reads SGHTA; CDR2 reads FQGNSA.

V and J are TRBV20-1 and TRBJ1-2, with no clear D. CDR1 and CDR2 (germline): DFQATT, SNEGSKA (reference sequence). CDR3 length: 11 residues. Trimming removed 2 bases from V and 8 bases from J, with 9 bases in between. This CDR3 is CSARFPSGYTF. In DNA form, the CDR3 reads TGCAGTGCTAGATTTCCGTCGGGCTACACCTTC.

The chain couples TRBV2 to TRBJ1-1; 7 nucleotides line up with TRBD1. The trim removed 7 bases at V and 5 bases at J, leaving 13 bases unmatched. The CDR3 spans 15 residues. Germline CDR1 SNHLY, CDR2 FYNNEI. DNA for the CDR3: TGTGCCAGCACTCTCGACAGGGAATTTGAGACTGAAGCTTTCTTT. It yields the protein CASTLDREFETEAFF.

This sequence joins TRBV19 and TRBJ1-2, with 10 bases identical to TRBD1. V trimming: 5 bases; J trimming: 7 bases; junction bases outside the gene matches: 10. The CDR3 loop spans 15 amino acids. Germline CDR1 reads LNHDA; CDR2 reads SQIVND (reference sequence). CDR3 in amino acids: CASSLSTGTGAGYTF. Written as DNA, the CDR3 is TGTGCCAGTAGTTTATCGACCGGGACAGGGGCTGGCTACACCTTC.

CDR3 in DNA: TGTGCCAGCAGTGGGTATTACTACGAGCAGTACTTC. Translating gives CASSGYYYEQYF. The chain recombines TRBV2 with TRBJ2-7; D is ambiguous. CDR3 length: 12 residues. V lost 4 bases to trimming and J lost 3 bases, with 7 bases between them. The germline V gene has CDR1 SNHLY and CDR2 FYNNEI.